The 29 T cell receptor beta chains presented below share a single source sample, sequenced in a study of CD8 T cells in ankylosing spondylitis. No antigens are known for them. The study's findings and limits: Seemingly distinctive of ankylosing spondylitis blood was a TCR beta motif formed by eight highly homologous variants.

One entry per CDR3 protein, called by TCRdb with MiXCR from the 5' RACE reads. The table shows almost 400,000 distinct CDR3 sequences, with around 20% occurring only once. The sample comprised blood, either unsorted or a sorted T cell fraction (not recorded which). These receptors came from a male donor with ankylosing spondylitis.

This clonotype has only a few counts. V and J are TRBV5-1 and TRBJ2-7, with a tentative D call TRBD2 (6 bases). From germline, CDR1 is SGHRS and CDR2 YFSETQ. The CDR3 runs to 14 residues. Trimming shortened V by 1 base and J by 7 bases, and 15 bases separated the two germline ends. CDR3 sequence reads: CASSLLLAEGEQYF. For the CDR3, the DNA is TGCGCCAGCAGCTTGTTACTAGCTGAAGGGGAGCAGTACTTC.

The chain has TRBV7-3 and TRBJ2-4; 9 bases are a match to TRBD2. The CDR3 extends over 19 amino acids. Trimming took 5 bases from V and 0 from J; bases not matched to a gene: 14. The germline gives CDR1 SGHTA, CDR2 FQGTGA. The CDR3 DNA sequence: TGTGCCAGCAGCCAACCGCGGACTAGCGTCCCCATAGCCAAAAACATTCAGTACTTC. It specifies CASSQPRTSVPIAKNIQYF.

This clonotype was seen a few times. The V gene is TRBV11-3, the J gene TRBJ2-3; 7 nucleotides agree with TRBD2. Germline CDR1 reads SGHNT; CDR2 reads YENEEA. CDR3 length: 15 amino acids. The V segment lost 1 base and the J segment 6 bases; nucleotides outside the gene matches: 7. CDR3 sequence (DNA): TGTGCCAGCAGCTTAGCCGGCGGGAGTTTTGATACGCAGTATTTT. Translated: CASSLAGGSFDTQYF.

This chain uses TRBV2 with TRBJ2-1; D possibly corresponds to TRBD2 (6 bases). The CDR3 runs to 14 residues. V gave up 7 bases and J gave up 7 bases, with 17 bases separating them. Germline CDR1 reads SNHLY; CDR2 reads FYNNEI. The CDR3 here is CASIGSPVGNEQFF. The CDR3 coding sequence is TGTGCCAGCATCGGGAGTCCTGTCGGGAATGAGCAGTTCTTC.

This clonotype was picked up a small number of times. This chain uses TRBV7-8 with TRBJ2-1; maybe TRBD1 (6 bases). The V gene's germline CDR1 is SGHVS and CDR2 FQNEAQ. This CDR3 region has 15 residues. V lost 1 base to trimming and J lost 6 bases, with 13 bases between them. CDR3 sequence (DNA): TGTGCCAGCAGCTTAGGCAGGGGATCTATCAATGAGCAGTTCTTC. Translation gives CASSLGRGSINEQFF.

The CDR3 protein is CSADSRLAEDTDTQYF. In DNA, the CDR3 is TGCAGTGCTGATTCCCGACTAGCGGAAGACACAGATACGCAGTATTTT. The chain couples TRBV20-1 to TRBJ2-3; TRBD2 matches 9 bases. The V segment lost 5 bases and the J segment 2 bases; nucleotides outside the gene matches: 11. From germline, CDR1 is DFQATT and CDR2 SNEGSKA (reference sequence). The CDR3 totals 16 residues.

The V and J genes are TRBV18 and TRBJ2-7; a weak D match, TRBD2 (5 bases). Trimming removed 1 base from V and 0 bases from J, with 7 bases in between. The CDR3 sequence is 14 residues long. Germline CDR1 and CDR2: KGHSH and LQKENI. This CDR3 is CASSPQADSYEQYF. The CDR3 region has the DNA TGTGCCAGCTCACCACAAGCGGACTCCTACGAGCAGTACTTC.

At least ten counts were recorded for this clonotype. The chain is built from TRBV7-2 and TRBJ2-5; D call uncertain. Germline V gene lookup returns CDR1 SGHTA and CDR2 FQGNSA. V was pared by 1 base and J by 5 bases, with 14 bases between. The CDR3 has 15 residues. The CDR3, as DNA: TGTGCCAGCAGCTTAGATATTAGACTGCGGGAGACCCAGTACTTC. Translation: CASSLDIRLRETQYF.

This clonotype has just a few counts. The V and J genes are TRBV7-8 and TRBJ2-7; 9 bases match TRBD2. This CDR3 comprises 17 residues. Germline V CDR1 and CDR2: SGHVS, FQNEAQ. V trimming: 1 base; J trimming: 4 bases; junction bases outside the gene matches: 11. The CDR3 bases are TGTGCCAGCAGCTTAGGTCAGGCGGGAGGGACCGGATACGAGCAGTACTTC. The encoded protein is CASSLGQAGGTGYEQYF.

This clonotype was observed a handful of times. V and J are TRBV19 and TRBJ2-3; 8 bases map to TRBD2. This CDR3 region has 16 residues. The V gene end was trimmed by 5 bases and the J gene end by 1 base; junction bases not matched to a gene: 8. Germline values: CDR1 LNHDA, CDR2 SQIVND (reference sequence). Here the CDR3 DNA reads TGTGCCAGTAGTCCCGAGCGGGAGCACGGCACAGATACGCAGTATTTT. It codes for CASSPEREHGTDTQYF.

The rearrangement uses TRBV12-3 or TRBV12-4 and TRBJ1-1; 7 bases fit TRBD1. This CDR3 has 13 amino acids. Trimming took 6 bases from V and 1 from J; bases not matched to a gene: 2. The CDR3 region has the DNA TGTGCCAGCAGGGGACAGACGAACACTGAAGCTTTCTTT. As protein: CASRGQTNTEAFF.

This clonotype was counted between two and nine times. The V and J genes are TRBV7-9 and TRBJ2-4; 9 nucleotides line up with TRBD2. V was clipped by 2 bases and J by 8 bases; unmatched bases: 13. Germline assignment: CDR1 SEHNR and CDR2 FQNEAQ (reference sequence). The CDR3 runs 17 residues. The CDR3 DNA reads TGTGCCAGCAGCTTAAGTTTTAGCGGGAGAGGTCGCGACATTCAGTACTTC. The encoded protein is CASSLSFSGRGRDIQYF.

This clonotype was seen a few times. As DNA, the CDR3 is TGTGCCAGCAGGGACGGCGGGGGAGGTGATACGCAGTATTTT. Protein sequence: CASRDGGGGDTQYF. The chain recombines TRBV6-1 with TRBJ2-3; 7 bases align to TRBD2. The ends lost 6 bases at V and 6 bases at J; junction bases unmatched: 9. CDR1 and CDR2 from the germline V gene are MNHNS and SASEGT. The CDR3 loop spans 14 amino acids.

The J gene is TRBJ2-3, the V gene TRBV20-1; 7 bases agree with TRBD1. Germline lookup yields CDR1 DFQATT and CDR2 SNEGSKA (reference sequence). The CDR3 has 16 amino acids. V was pared by 5 bases and J by 5 bases, with 16 bases of the junction left unmatched. CDR3 sequence reads: CSAAQHRGGWRDTQYF. The CDR3 bases are TGCAGTGCTGCCCAACATAGAGGGGGCTGGAGAGATACGCAGTATTTT.

The chain combines TRBV10-3 with TRBJ1-5; 7 bases line up with TRBD1. The junction had 12 bases not matched to a gene; V was cut back by 6 bases and J by 1 base. The germline gives CDR1 ENHRY, CDR2 SYGVKD. The CDR3 spans 17 residues. CDR3 sequence reads: CAIRDRVDGGSNQPQHF. CDR3 coding DNA: TGTGCCATCAGAGACAGGGTTGATGGTGGGAGCAATCAGCCCCAGCATTTT.

This rearrangement joins TRBV29-1 to TRBJ2-1; 7 bases line up with TRBD2. Unmatched junction bases numbered 9, after V lost 6 bases and J lost 7 bases. This CDR3 comprises 13 residues. Germline CDR1 and CDR2: SQVTM and ANQGSEA. CDR3 DNA: TGCAGCGTGGATATAGCGGGCGATAATGAGCAGTTCTTC. Its protein product is CSVDIAGDNEQFF.

The chain carries TRBV6-1 and TRBJ2-3; weak D call: TRBD1 (6 bases). V was pared by 5 bases and J by 1 base, with 13 bases between. The CDR3 sequence is 15 residues long. In germline, CDR1 is MNHNS, CDR2 SASEGT. The CDR3 sequence: CASSKQGVGTDTQYF. As DNA, the CDR3 is TGTGCCAGCAGTAAACAGGGAGTTGGCACAGATACGCAGTATTTT.

In DNA form, the CDR3 reads TGCGCCAGCAGCTTGGACGGTGTTAGCGCCAATGAGCAGTTCTTC. Its protein is CASSLDGVSANEQFF. The chain has TRBV5-1 and TRBJ2-1; D is perhaps TRBD2 (5 bases). The CDR3 has 15 residues. V lost 0 bases and J 6 bases, leaving 13 bases between the germline ends. In germline, CDR1 is SGHRS, CDR2 YFSETQ.

This clonotype has a handful of counts. The chain has TRBV28 and TRBJ2-7, with D tentatively TRBD1 (6 bases). The germline V gene encodes CDR1 MDHEN and CDR2 SYDVKM. V was pared by 6 bases and J by 1 base, with 13 bases between. This CDR3 has 14 residues. CDR3 sequence reads: CASRGAGRSYEQYF. The CDR3 DNA follows: TGTGCCAGCAGGGGGGCAGGGAGATCCTACGAGCAGTACTTC.

The V gene is TRBV6-1, the J gene TRBJ1-1, with D uncertain. This CDR3 spans 14 amino acids. V was pared by 6 bases and J by 2 bases, with 13 bases between. The germline gives CDR1 MNHNS, CDR2 SASEGT. The CDR3 is CASSPQYSNTEAFF. The CDR3 bases are TGTGCCAGCAGCCCACAGTACTCCAACACTGAAGCTTTCTTT.

Written as DNA, the CDR3 is TGTGCCAGCAGCTTAGATTTGGGGCCTGCCTACGAGCAGTACTTC. Its protein product is CASSLDLGPAYEQYF. The chain carries TRBV11-2 and TRBJ2-7; TRBD1 is a possible D gene (5 bases). This CDR3 is 15 amino acids long. V dropped 0 bases and J dropped 2 bases, with 11 bases sitting between them. Germline loops: CDR1 SGHAT, CDR2 FQNNGV.

J is TRBJ2-3 and V is TRBV5-6; TRBD1 matches 11 bases. The V gene's germline CDR1 is SGHDT and CDR2 YYEEEE. The CDR3 has 16 residues. J gave up 8 bases and V 3 bases, and 11 bases lay outside the gene matches. CDR3 residues: CASSSGQGARWGTQYF. As DNA, the CDR3 is TGTGCCAGCAGCTCCGGACAGGGGGCGCGTTGGGGTACGCAGTATTTT.

There are a few counts of this clonotype. The chain employs TRBV4-3 and TRBJ2-3; no reliable D call. Per germline, CDR1 LGHNA and CDR2 YSLEER. V dropped 0 bases and J dropped 6 bases, with 19 bases sitting between them. The CDR3 spans 17 residues. The CDR3 loop is CASSQDHGRWAEDTQYF. In DNA, the CDR3 is TGCGCCAGCAGCCAAGATCACGGCAGATGGGCCGAGGATACGCAGTATTTT.

This clonotype was seen many times. Germline and junction disagree at one end, which may indicate a read error. The chain combines TRBV5-1 with TRBJ2-7; D may correspond to TRBD1 or TRBD2 (6 bases each). The CDR3 length is 14 residues. Per germline, CDR1 SGHRS and CDR2 YFSETQ. CDR3 sequence: CASSLGGSSYEQYF. Here the CDR3 DNA reads TGTGCCAGCAGTTTAGGGGGGTCCTCCTACGAGCAGTACTTC.

The chain links TRBV28 to TRBJ2-5; D remains unclear. Germline V gene lookup returns CDR1 MDHEN and CDR2 SYDVKM. CDR3 length: 11 amino acids. The germline V and J ends were trimmed by 7 bases and 5 bases, with 8 bases remaining between them. The CDR3: CASTFRETQYF. DNA for the CDR3: TGTGCCAGCACCTTCAGGGAGACCCAGTACTTC.

A few counts support this clonotype. The J gene is TRBJ2-7, the V gene TRBV27; tentatively, D is TRBD1 (6 bases). Germline V CDR1 and CDR2: MNHEY, SMNVEV (reference sequence). The CDR3 length is 13 residues. V shed 6 bases and J shed 4 bases, with 13 bases lying between them. This CDR3 reads CASSKQGQYEQYF. The CDR3 bases are TGTGCCAGCAGCAAACAGGGCCAATACGAGCAGTACTTC.

The chain has TRBV7-9 and TRBJ2-7; maybe TRBD2 (5 bases). The V end was cut by 2 bases, the J end by 5 bases, with 13 bases between. This CDR3 comprises 14 residues. Germline values: CDR1 SEHNR, CDR2 FQNEAQ (reference sequence). CDR3 loop: CASSLTAAGDEQYF. In DNA form, the CDR3 reads TGTGCCAGCAGCTTAACAGCCGCGGGTGACGAGCAGTACTTC.

This clonotype was seen ten or more times. The chain carries TRBV20-1 and TRBJ1-6; the D is unclear. V was pared by 5 bases and J by 15 bases, with 23 bases between. This CDR3 contains 14 residues. Germline CDR1 reads DFQATT; CDR2 reads SNEGSKA (reference sequence). CDR3 nucleotides: TGCAGTGCTCGCTCGGACGTATCACCGCAGGTCCTCCACTTT. Translation: CSARSDVSPQVLHF.

The rearrangement uses TRBV7-2 and TRBJ2-2; D possibly matches TRBD1 or TRBD2 (7 bases each). Germline V CDR1 and CDR2: SGHTA, FQGNSA. The V and J ends lost 6 bases and 6 bases respectively, with 20 bases between them. CDR3 length: 16 amino acids. DNA for the CDR3: TGTGCCAGCAGTCAGGGGGGGGGATCAGCCCCCGGGGAGCTGTTTTTT. Amino acid sequence: CASSQGGGSAPGELFF.